This TCR beta chain was observed in a study of T cells in localized non-small cell lung cancer. Study results and limitations: Exceeding tumor, uninvolved adjacent lung had the highest T cell clonality. Only one tumor region went through sequencing, so heterogeneity may still be there. The study detected a median 57 of the top 100 tumor clones in adjacent lung.

Trimming at V came to 5 bases and at J to 4 bases, leaving 4 bases not matched to a gene. CDR3 size: 12 residues. The germline V gene encodes CDR1 SQVTM and CDR2 ANQGSEA. Turning to this clone: Its antigen is not identified.

The method was immunoSEQ multiplex PCR; TCRdb's version includes in-frame clones alone and lacks a portion of them. The data contain some 64,000 clones, under 90% of them singletons. V usage is TRBV29-1 and J usage is TRBJ1-2; 7 positions agree with TRBD1. This specimen was peripheral blood, taken before any cancer treatment. The receptor comes from a woman aged 40-69 years with stage I lung adenocarcinoma. The CDR3 spells CSVTGEGYGYTF. In DNA, the CDR3 is TGCAGCGTTACAGGGGAAGGCTATGGCTACACCTTC.